This T cell receptor beta chain derives from a study of technical replicates of blood from several donors. Germline values: CDR1 MGHRA, CDR2 YSYEKL. The CDR3 contains 14 residues. Trimming left V 4 bases short and J 0 bases short, with 9 bases between. The table came from immunoSEQ multiplex PCR; TCRdb's copy has only in-frame clones and leaves some out. In the table there are more than 90,000 clones, 95% of which are singletons. Sequences were obtained from T cells isolated from PBMCs. The TCR sequence derives from a human donor in good health. The chain links TRBV4-1 to TRBJ1-1; TRBD1 might be the D (6 bases). CDR3 bases: TGCGCCAGCAGCCGAACAGGGATGAACACTGAAGCTTTCTTT. This codes for CASSRTGMNTEAFF.